This entry lists 18 T cell receptor beta chains sequenced from one sample in a study of molecular identifiers for immune sequencing clone quantification. MiXCR was run by TCRdb on the PCR reads, yielding one entry per CDR3 protein. The sample lists over 300,000 distinct CDR3 sequences, 24% occurring once. The specimen sequenced was naive CD8+ T cells from blood, with Jurkat cell RNA spiked in. Subset denoted: FACS-sorted CD8+CD4-CCR7+CD45RA+ naive T cells. Source of these receptors: a human donor in good health. Some libraries in this study had Jurkat cell RNA spiked in.

This clonotype appeared many times. The CDR3 spells CATSDFGREEDTQYF. In nucleotides, the CDR3 is TGTGCCACCAGTGATTTCGGCAGGGAAGAAGATACGCAGTATTTT. The chain has TRBV24-1 and TRBJ2-3; perhaps TRBD1 as D (5 bases). V lost 1 base and J 5 bases, leaving 12 bases between the germline ends. From germline, CDR1 is KGHDR and CDR2 SFDVKD. CDR3 length equals 15 residues.

This chain uses TRBV6-5 with TRBJ2-1; 10 bases are shared with TRBD2. V dropped 2 bases and J dropped 5; count of bases not matched to a gene: 6. This CDR3 comprises 16 residues. CDR1 MNHEY and CDR2 SVGAGI come from the germline V gene. The CDR3 DNA reads as TGTGCCAGCAGTTACGGGCTAGCGGGGGACGACAATGAGCAGTTCTTC. It codes for CASSYGLAGDDNEQFF.

The V and J genes are TRBV20-1 and TRBJ2-3; D may correspond to TRBD1 or TRBD2 (6 bases each). V shed 7 bases and J shed 0 bases, with 17 bases lying between them. The V gene's germline CDR1 is DFQATT and CDR2 SNEGSKA (reference sequence). The CDR3 spans 15 residues. CDR3 loop: CSVKQGLQSTDTQYF. The CDR3 DNA sequence: TGCAGTGTTAAACAGGGACTGCAAAGCACAGATACGCAGTATTTT.

This clonotype was recorded at least ten times. V and J are TRBV20-1 and TRBJ1-1, with 8 bases identical to TRBD1. The J segment lost 5 bases and the V segment lost 6 bases, leaving 5 bases of the junction unmatched. This CDR3 has 12 residues. Per germline, CDR1 DFQATT and CDR2 SNEGSKA (reference sequence). CDR3 DNA sequence: TGCAGTGCCGACAGGGGAGAAACTGAAGCTTTCTTT. Its translation is CSADRGETEAFF.

This clonotype was picked up a small number of times. The chain uses TRBV4-3 and TRBJ1-6; 8 bases map to TRBD1. The V gene end was trimmed by 4 bases and the J gene end by 6 bases; junction bases not matched to a gene: 2. The CDR3 length is 14 residues. CDR1 and CDR2 from the germline V gene are LGHNA and YSLEER. The CDR3 spells CASSPDRGNSPLHF. In DNA form, the CDR3 reads TGCGCCAGCAGCCCCGACAGGGGTAATTCACCCCTCCACTTT.

The V gene is TRBV4-1, the J gene TRBJ1-6; 9 bases line up with TRBD1. Germline CDR1 is MGHRA and CDR2 is YSYEKL. V was pared by 0 bases and J by 9 bases, with 3 bases of the junction left unmatched. This CDR3 has 15 residues. This CDR3 reads CASSQDTGGLSPLHF. In DNA form, the CDR3 reads TGCGCCAGCAGCCAAGATACAGGGGGCCTTTCACCCCTCCACTTT.

V usage is TRBV11-2 and J usage is TRBJ2-7, with 7 bases lining up with TRBD1. The germline CDR1 and CDR2 sequences are SGHAT and FQNNGV. The ends lost 0 bases at V and 5 bases at J; junction bases unmatched: 7. CDR3 length: 15 amino acids. The CDR3: CASSLDGTVSHEQYF. The CDR3 bases are TGTGCCAGCAGCTTAGATGGGACAGTTTCCCACGAGCAGTACTTC.

V and J are TRBV12-3 or TRBV12-4 and TRBJ2-1; 7 nucleotides agree with TRBD1. Germline trimming cut 3 bases from V and 2 bases from J; bases unmatched to any gene: 7. The CDR3 is 16 amino acids. CDR3 loop: CASSLNGQDTYNEQFF. In DNA form, the CDR3 reads TGTGCCAGCAGTTTGAACGGACAGGACACCTACAATGAGCAGTTCTTC.

Turning to this clonotype: This may stem from a read error, because a much larger clone lies one nucleotide away. The chain links TRBV9 to TRBJ2-5; 8 nucleotides match TRBD2. Per germline, CDR1 SGDLS and CDR2 YYNGEE. The CDR3 runs to 15 residues. CDR3 protein: CASGVGTRTLETQYF. Here the CDR3 DNA reads TGTGCCAGCGGCGTCGGGACTAGGACTCTTGAGACCCAGTACTTC.

With respect to this clonotype: This may come from a read error, since a much larger clone is one base off. V is TRBV30 and J is TRBJ1-2; D unclear. The length of the CDR3 is 12 residues. Germline CDR1 GTSNPN, CDR2 SVGIG (reference sequence). The V end was cut by 5 bases, the J end by 2 bases, with 9 bases between. The DNA for the CDR3 is TGTGCCTGGGCCATAGGGAACTATGGCTACACCTTC. It encodes CAWAIGNYGYTF.

This clonotype was seen ten or more times. V and J are TRBV6-5 and TRBJ2-5; 9 positions agree with TRBD2. Germline trimming cut 2 bases from V and 4 bases from J; bases unmatched to any gene: 5. CDR3 length equals 15 residues. Germline V gene lookup returns CDR1 MNHEY and CDR2 SVGAGI. The CDR3 is CASSYGAGGLETQYF. In nucleotides, the CDR3 is TGTGCCAGCAGTTACGGAGCGGGAGGATTAGAGACCCAGTACTTC.

The V call is TRBV13, the J call TRBJ2-5; weak D call: TRBD2 (6 bases). The CDR3 runs 15 residues. Germline V lookup: CDR1 PRHDT, CDR2 FYEKMQ (reference sequence). Trimming took off 4 bases at V and 2 bases at J, with 14 bases between the two ends. CDR3 residues: CASSSRGLLQETQYF. DNA for the CDR3: TGTGCCAGCAGCTCCCGAGGACTACTACAAGAGACCCAGTACTTC.

This rearrangement joins TRBV11-2 to TRBJ2-1; TRBD2 might be the D (7 bases). V shed 1 base and J shed 3 bases, with 13 bases lying between them. Germline assignment: CDR1 SGHAT and CDR2 FQNNGV. The CDR3 is 16 residues long. DNA of the CDR3: TGTGCCAGCAGCTTAGTAGGGCGGGGGCTCTACAATGAGCAGTTCTTC. Protein product: CASSLVGRGLYNEQFF.

Comment on this clonotype: Germline is not matched at one junction end, which may reflect a read error. The gene calls are TRBV6-5 and TRBJ1-1, with D unclear. Germline-derived CDR1 and CDR2 are MNHEY and SVGAGI. The CDR3 extends over 17 amino acids. The CDR3 DNA reads as TGTGCCGGCAGTCAGAGCTTGAGGTCCCTTATGAACACTGAAGCTTTCTTT. It specifies CAGSQSLRSLMNTEAFF.

The chain uses TRBV29-1 and TRBJ1-2; the D gene is possibly TRBD1 (5 bases). This CDR3 is 13 amino acids long. Germline lookup yields CDR1 SQVTM and CDR2 ANQGSEA. Trimming left V 6 bases short and J 4 bases short, with 15 bases between. CDR3 sequence: CSVGPGLTYGYTF. For the CDR3, the DNA is TGCAGCGTCGGACCGGGACTTACCTATGGCTACACCTTC.

The chain links TRBV12-3 or TRBV12-4 to TRBJ2-3; tentative D call: TRBD1 (5 bases). The CDR3 is made up of 17 amino acids. Trimming took 4 bases from V and 2 from J, leaving 19 bases between them. CDR3 residues: CASSYSTDPFLTDTQYF. CDR3 sequence (DNA): TGTGCCAGCAGTTACTCGACAGATCCCTTTCTCACAGATACGCAGTATTTT.

This clonotype was recorded many times. The rearrangement uses TRBV12-3 or TRBV12-4 and TRBJ2-3; the match to TRBD2 covers 7 bases. V lost 6 bases to trimming and J lost 6 bases; unmatched junction nucleotides: 15. The CDR3 runs 16 residues. The chain's CDR3 is CASSAFGSGFVDTQYF. CDR3 sequence (DNA): TGTGCCAGCAGCGCCTTTGGTAGCGGGTTTGTGGATACGCAGTATTTT.

As concerns this clonotype: A read error may be the cause here, since a much bigger clone is one base away. The chain couples TRBV30 to TRBJ2-7; a possible D gene is TRBD2 (6 bases). Trimming stripped 5 bases from V and 2 bases from J, with 10 bases between. CDR3 size: 12 residues. The germline CDR1 and CDR2 sequences are GTSNPN and SVGIG (reference sequence). CDR3 nucleotide sequence: TGTGCCTGGCTAGCGAAGCCCTACGAGCAGTACTTC. Translation gives CAWLAKPYEQYF.